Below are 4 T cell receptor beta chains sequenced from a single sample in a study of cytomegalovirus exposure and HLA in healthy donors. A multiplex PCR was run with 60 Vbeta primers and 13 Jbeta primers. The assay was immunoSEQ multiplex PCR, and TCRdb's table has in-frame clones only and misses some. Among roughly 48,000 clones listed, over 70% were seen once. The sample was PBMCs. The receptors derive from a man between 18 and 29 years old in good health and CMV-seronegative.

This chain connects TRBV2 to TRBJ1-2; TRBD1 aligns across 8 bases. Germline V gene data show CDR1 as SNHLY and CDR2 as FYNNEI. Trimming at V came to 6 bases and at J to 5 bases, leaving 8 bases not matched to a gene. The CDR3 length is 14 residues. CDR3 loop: CASSPGGVGYGYTF. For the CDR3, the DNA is TGTGCCAGCAGCCCAGGGGGCGTTGGGTATGGCTACACCTTC.

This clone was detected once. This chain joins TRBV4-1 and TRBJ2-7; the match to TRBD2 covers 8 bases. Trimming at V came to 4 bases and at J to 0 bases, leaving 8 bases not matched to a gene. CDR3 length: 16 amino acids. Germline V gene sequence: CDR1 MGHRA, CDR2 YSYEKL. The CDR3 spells CASSRLTSVVSYEQYF. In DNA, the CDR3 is TGCGCCAGCAGCCGCCTGACTAGCGTGGTCTCCTACGAGCAGTACTTC.

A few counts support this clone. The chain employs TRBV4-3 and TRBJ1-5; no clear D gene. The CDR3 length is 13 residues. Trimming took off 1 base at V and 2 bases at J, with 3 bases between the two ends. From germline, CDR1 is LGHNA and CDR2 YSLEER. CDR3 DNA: TGCGCCAGCAGCCAAGCTGGCAATCAGCCCCAGCATTTT. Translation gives CASSQAGNQPQHF.

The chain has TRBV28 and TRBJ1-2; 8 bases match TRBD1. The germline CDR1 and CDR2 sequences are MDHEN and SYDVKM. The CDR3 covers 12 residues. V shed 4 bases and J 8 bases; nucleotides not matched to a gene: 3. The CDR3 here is CASSSDRAGYTF. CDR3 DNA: TGTGCCAGCAGTTCGGACAGGGCCGGCTACACCTTC.